A selection of T cell receptor beta chains follows, all from one sample in a study of blood T cell repertoires in COVID-19. The data were produced by immunoSEQ multiplex PCR, yet TCRdb's version contains in-frame clones alone and is incomplete. Of fewer than 600,000 clones listed, 89% are singletons. The sequenced material came from peripheral blood. The receptors here all came from a man aged 18 to 29 with COVID-19, enrolled during active disease. The CDR3 runs from the conserved cysteine through the conserved F or W. The D gene is left open where the match is weak. Rows give clone size only sometimes, using once, few, many, or a class for an expanded clone.

TRBV6-5,NA,14,TRBJ1-1,NA,CASAAKGMNTEAFF,TGTGCCAGCGCTGCTAAGGGGATGAACACTGAAGCTTTCTTT
TRBV10-2,NA,12,TRBJ2-7,NA,CAARGATYEQYF,TGCGCCGCACGGGGGGCGACCTACGAGCAGTACTTC
TRBV6-1,TRBD1,14,TRBJ2-3,NA,CASRDRGYSDTQYF,TGTGCCAGCCGTGACAGGGGGTATTCAGATACGCAGTATTTT
TRBV7-8,TRBD2,16,TRBJ2-1,NA,CASSLEETSEGNEQFF,TGTGCCAGCAGCTTAGAGGAGACTAGCGAGGGAAATGAGCAGTTCTTC
TRBV5-4,NA,13,TRBJ2-7,NA,CASSLVEAYEQYF,TGTGCCAGCAGCCTAGTGGAGGCCTACGAGCAGTACTTC
TRBV30,NA,15,TRBJ2-5,NA,CAWSVGAGDFETQYF,TGTGCCTGGAGTGTAGGGGCAGGGGATTTTGAGACCCAGTACTTC
TRBV7-9,TRBD2,15,TRBJ2-1,NA,CASSLLAGSHNEQFF,TGTGCCAGCAGCCTACTAGCGGGATCTCACAATGAGCAGTTCTTC
TRBV6-5,NA,14,TRBJ2-7,NA,CASSWGPEGYEQYF,TGTGCCAGCAGTTGGGGTCCAGAGGGCTACGAGCAGTACTTC
TRBV13,TRBD1,15,TRBJ1-2,few,CASSLETGVAYGYTF,TGTGCCAGCAGCTTAGAGACAGGGGTTGCCTATGGCTACACCTTC
TRBV19,NA,14,TRBJ1-1,NA,CASSIQGRYTEAFF,TGTGCCAGTAGTATCCAGGGGAGATACACTGAAGCTTTCTTT
TRBV5-1,TRBD2,14,TRBJ2-1,NA,CASSLAGGANEQFF,TGCGCCAGCAGCTTGGCGGGAGGGGCCAATGAGCAGTTCTTC
TRBV9,TRBD2,16,TRBJ2-1,NA,CASSEGLAGGYNEQFF,TGTGCCAGCAGCGAGGGACTAGCGGGAGGGTACAATGAGCAGTTCTTC
TRBV9,NA,15,TRBJ1-4,NA,CASSFRGVTNEKLFF,TGTGCCAGCAGCTTTCGGGGGGTTACTAATGAAAAACTGTTTTTT
TRBV18,NA,12,TRBJ2-5,NA,CASSPGGETQYF,TGTGCCAGCTCACCGGGCGGGGAGACCCAGTACTTC
TRBV30,NA,14,TRBJ2-3,NA,CAWREGTFTDTQYF,TGTGCCTGGAGAGAGGGGACTTTCACAGATACGCAGTATTTT
TRBV24-1,NA,17,TRBJ2-7,NA,CATSVRPPPGACNEQYF,TGTGCCACCAGTGTTCGGCCCCCTCCGGGAGCTTGCAACGAGCAGTACTTC
TRBV9,NA,13,TRBJ2-2,NA,CASSVDNTGELFF,TGTGCCAGCAGCGTAGATAATACCGGGGAGCTGTTTTTT
TRBV7-9,NA,12,TRBJ1-1,NA,CASSFGYTEAFF,TGTGCCAGCAGCTTTGGCTACACTGAAGCTTTCTTT
TRBV15,NA,15,TRBJ2-7,NA,CATSRGPGIVYEQYF,TGTGCCACCAGCAGAGGACCAGGTATAGTCTACGAGCAGTACTTC
TRBV19,TRBD1,15,TRBJ1-4,NA,CASSIGSRGLEKLFF,TGTGCCAGTAGTATTGGGTCCAGGGGGCTTGAAAAACTGTTTTTT
TRBV12-3/TRBV12-4,TRBD1,13,TRBJ1-5,NA,CASSTGGGQPQHF,TGTGCCAGCAGTACAGGGGGCGGACAGCCCCAGCATTTT
TRBV5-1,NA,14,TRBJ1-4,NA,CASSLGQSNEKLFF,TGCGCCAGCAGCCTTGGACAGAGTAATGAAAAACTGTTTTTT
TRBV24-1,TRBD1,13,TRBJ1-1,NA,CATRGQTNTEAFF,TGTGCCACCAGGGGACAGACGAACACTGAAGCTTTCTTT
TRBV3-1/TRBV3-2,NA,15,TRBJ2-7,NA,CASSQGGGGAYEQYF,TGTGCCAGCAGCCAAGGTGGAGGGGGCGCTTACGAGCAGTACTTC
TRBV3-1/TRBV3-2,TRBD2,14,TRBJ2-5,NA,CASSALAGGETQYF,TGTGCCAGCAGTGCGCTGGCGGGGGGGGAGACCCAGTACTTC
TRBV7-9,TRBD2,16,TRBJ2-1,NA,CASSPHRVSGYNEQFF,TGTGCCAGCAGCCCCCATAGGGTTAGCGGGTACAATGAGCAGTTCTTC
TRBV19,TRBD1,17,TRBJ1-1,NA,CASSYSGQGLLNTEAFF,TGTGCCAGTAGCTATTCGGGACAGGGGCTCCTGAACACTGAAGCTTTCTTT
TRBV5-3,NA,9,TRBJ1-2,NA,CARRQGYTF,TGTGCCAGAAGACAGGGCTACACCTTC
TRBV2,TRBD2,16,TRBJ2-1,NA,CASSGSGRSERNEQFF,TGTGCCAGCAGTGGTAGCGGGAGGTCGGAGCGCAATGAGCAGTTCTTC
TRBV7-8,TRBD2,14,TRBJ2-1,NA,CASTGLAAYNEQFF,TGTGCCAGTACGGGGCTAGCGGCTTACAATGAGCAGTTCTTC
TRBV4-2,NA,13,TRBJ2-7,NA,CASSHVSSYEQYF,TGTGCCAGCAGCCACGTTAGCTCCTACGAGCAGTACTTC